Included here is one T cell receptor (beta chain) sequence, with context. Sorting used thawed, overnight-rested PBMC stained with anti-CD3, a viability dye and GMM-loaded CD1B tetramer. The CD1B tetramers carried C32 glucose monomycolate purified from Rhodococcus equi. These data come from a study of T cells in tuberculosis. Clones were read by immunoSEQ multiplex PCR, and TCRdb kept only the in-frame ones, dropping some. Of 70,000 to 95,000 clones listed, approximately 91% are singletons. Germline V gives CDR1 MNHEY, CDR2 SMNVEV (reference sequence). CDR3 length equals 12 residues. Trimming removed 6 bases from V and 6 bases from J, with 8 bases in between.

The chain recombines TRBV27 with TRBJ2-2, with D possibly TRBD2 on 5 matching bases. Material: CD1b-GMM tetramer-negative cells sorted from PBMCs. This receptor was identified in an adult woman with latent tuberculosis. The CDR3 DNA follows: TGTGCCAGCAGGGGGAGAGCCGGGGAGCTGTTTTTT. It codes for CASRGRAGELFF.